What follows are 7 T cell receptor beta chains derived from one specimen sequenced in a study of blood T cell repertoires in COVID-19 (TCRdb year 2020). Library preparation employed the immunoSEQ multiplex PCR assay. TCRdb obtained this table from immuneACCESS and retained in-frame rearrangements with V and J assigned. These tables miss some clones; where compared with another copy, unresolved V genes account for less than half of the shortfall, and the remainder is unexplained. This sample gives about 190,000 clones in total; approximately 78% of them show up just once. The ten largest clonotypes hold approximately 3% of the sample. Sequencing was done on a sample of peripheral blood. These receptor sequences come from a woman older than 75 with active or convalescent COVID-19.

V usage is TRBV5-4 and J usage is TRBJ1-6; TRBD1 aligns across 9 bases. The germline CDR1 and CDR2 sequences are SGHNT and YYREEE (reference sequence). V shed 2 bases and J 7 bases; nucleotides not matched to a gene: 10. The CDR3 sequence is 17 residues long. CDR3 region: CASSFTWTGVENSPLHF. CDR3 coding DNA: TGTGCCAGCAGCTTCACCTGGACAGGGGTCGAGAATTCACCCCTCCACTTT.

This clone has just a few counts. The V call is TRBV20-1, the J call TRBJ1-5; 7 nucleotides match TRBD1. Germline values: CDR1 DFQATT, CDR2 SNEGSKA (reference sequence). V trimming: 3 bases; J trimming: 11 bases; junction bases outside the gene matches: 19. The CDR3 extends over 16 amino acids. The CDR3 region has the DNA TGCAGTGCTAGTTCTCTTGGGTCGACAGGGCATAGGGCCCAGCATTTT. Residues: CSASSLGSTGHRAQHF.

The chain employs TRBV7-2 and TRBJ1-2, with 7 bases fitting TRBD1. The V gene end was trimmed by 10 bases and the J gene end by 2 bases; junction bases not matched to a gene: 1. The CDR3 is made up of 11 amino acids. Germline CDR1 is SGHTA and CDR2 is FQGNSA. The CDR3, as DNA: TGTGCCACGGGACAGAACTATGGCTACACCTTC. Protein: CATGQNYGYTF.

The V call is TRBV9, the J call TRBJ2-3; 10 bases map to TRBD2. The CDR3 totals 17 residues. The ends lost 0 bases at V and 4 bases at J; junction bases unmatched: 8. Germline assignment: CDR1 SGDLS and CDR2 YYNGEE. The CDR3: CASSVARQRGGSDTQYF. CDR3 bases: TGTGCCAGCAGCGTAGCTCGACAGCGGGGGGGATCAGATACGCAGTATTTT. The whole variable domain, filled in from reference TRBV9 and TRBJ2-3, reads DSGVTQTPKHLITATGQRVTLRCSPRSGDLSVYWYQQSLDQGLQFLIQYYNGEERAKGNILERFSAQQFPDLHSELNLSSLELGDSALYFCASSVARQRGGSDTQYFGPGTRLTVL.

This chain joins TRBV6-1 and TRBJ1-6, with a weak D call TRBD1 (6 bases). CDR3 length: 17 amino acids. The germline V gene has CDR1 MNHNS and CDR2 SASEGT. Trimming left V 3 bases short and J 0 bases short, with 12 bases between. CDR3 region: CASSERQASSYNSPLHF. CDR3 in DNA: TGTGCCAGCAGTGAGAGACAGGCGAGCTCCTATAATTCACCCCTCCACTTT.

This clone was seen only once. The CDR3: CASTLGHSGANVLTF. The CDR3, as DNA: TGCGCCAGCACCCTTGGGCACTCTGGGGCCAACGTCCTGACTTTC. The V gene is TRBV5-1, the J gene TRBJ2-6; D gene unclear. The ends were cut back, 6 bases at V and 0 bases at J, with 10 bases in the middle. The germline V gene encodes CDR1 SGHRS and CDR2 YFSETQ. There are 15 residues in the CDR3.

This rearrangement joins TRBV11-2 to TRBJ2-3, with a tentative D call TRBD2 (7 bases). Trimming removed 8 bases at V and 2 bases at J, with 17 bases between. CDR3 length equals 15 residues. Germline values: CDR1 SGHAT, CDR2 FQNNGV. CDR3 amino acids: CASGVGGAPTDTQYF. CDR3 DNA sequence: TGTGCCAGCGGGGTGGGGGGGGCCCCCACAGATACGCAGTATTTT.